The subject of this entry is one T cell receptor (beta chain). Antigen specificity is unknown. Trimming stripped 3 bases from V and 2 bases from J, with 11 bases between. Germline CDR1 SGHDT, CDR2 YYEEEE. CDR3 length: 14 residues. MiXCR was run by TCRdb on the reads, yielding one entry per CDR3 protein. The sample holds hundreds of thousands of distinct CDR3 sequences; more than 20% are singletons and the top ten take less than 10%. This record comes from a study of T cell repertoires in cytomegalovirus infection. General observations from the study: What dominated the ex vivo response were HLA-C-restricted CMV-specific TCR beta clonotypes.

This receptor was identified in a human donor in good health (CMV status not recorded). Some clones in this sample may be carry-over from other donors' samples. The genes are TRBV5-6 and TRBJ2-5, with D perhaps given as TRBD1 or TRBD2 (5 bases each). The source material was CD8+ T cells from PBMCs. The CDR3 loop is CASSSAGAQETQYF. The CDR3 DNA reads TGTGCCAGCAGCTCTGCCGGGGCGCAAGAGACCCAGTACTTC.